The rows below give T cell receptor beta chains drawn from one sample of a study of cytomegalovirus exposure and HLA in healthy donors. Assay: immunoSEQ multiplex PCR; the TCRdb copy retains only in-frame clones and omits some. The table records roughly 60,000 clones, around 90% of them present only once. The sequenced sample was PBMCs. Receptors were obtained from a woman under 30 in good health and CMV-seronegative. The CDR3 runs from the conserved cysteine through the conserved F or W. The D gene is left open where the match is weak. The size field is filled for only some rows; it gives once, few, many or a size class.

size	V	D	J	DNA	CDR3
NA	TRBV6-5	NA	TRBJ1-1	TGTGCCAGTCGGCCGGGTGTGGGCACTGAAGCTTTCTTT	CASRPGVGTEAFF
NA	TRBV11-2	NA	TRBJ2-3	TGTGCCAGCAGCTTAGATCAGGTCACAGATACGCAGTATTTT	CASSLDQVTDTQYF
NA	TRBV7-8	NA	TRBJ2-4	TGTGCCAGCAGCTCGAGCGGGCCGAGAGACATTCAGTACTTC	CASSSSGPRDIQYF
NA	TRBV5-8	NA	TRBJ1-5	TGTGCCAGCAGCGGGAGCCCTAGCAATCAGCCCCAGCATTTT	CASSGSPSNQPQHF
NA	TRBV19	NA	TRBJ2-3	TGTGCCAGTAGTATAACGACAGGCTCTAGAGATACGCAGTATTTT	CASSITTGSRDTQYF
NA	TRBV11-3	NA	TRBJ1-1	TGTGCCAGCAGCCCCCGCTTGACCGGGATAACTGAAGCTTTCTTT	CASSPRLTGITEAFF
NA	TRBV9	TRBD1	TRBJ2-2	TGTGCCAGCAGCGTCCGGGACAGGGGGTTTTTACCCGGGGAGCTGTTTTTT	CASSVRDRGFLPGELFF
NA	TRBV5-1	NA	TRBJ1-3	TGCGCCAGCAGCCGGGCGTCAGGGGAGTTAGGAAACACCATATATTTT	CASSRASGELGNTIYF
once	TRBV20-1	TRBD2	TRBJ2-7	TGCAGTGCGGGACTAGGGGTCGGACAGTACTTC	CSAGLGVGQYF
NA	TRBV25-1	NA	TRBJ1-2	TGTGCCAGCAGTCGAGCGGGTGGCTACACCTTC	CASSRAGGYTF
NA	TRBV5-1	NA	TRBJ2-1	TGCGCCAGCAGCTCCTTCGTAGGGAGCTCCTACAATGAGCAGTTCTTC	CASSSFVGSSYNEQFF
NA	TRBV28	TRBD2	TRBJ2-1	TGTGCCAGCAGCTGGAGAGCGGGAGTATCGGACAATGAGCAGTTCTTC	CASSWRAGVSDNEQFF
medium-sized	TRBV6-1	NA	TRBJ1-5	TGTGCCAGCAGTGAGGGGGCGCATCAGCCCCAGCATTTT	CASSEGAHQPQHF
NA	TRBV11-2	TRBD2	TRBJ2-1	TGTGCCAGCAGCTTTCGGGGGGGCCTTAACCCCAATGAGCAGTTCTTC	CASSFRGGLNPNEQFF
NA	TRBV19	NA	TRBJ1-2	TGTGCGCAAGGGGGAGACTATGGCTACACCTTC	CAQGGDYGYTF
few	TRBV2	TRBD1	TRBJ1-1	TGTGCCAGCAGTAAAACAGGGGGCGTAAATGAAGCTTTCTTT	CASSKTGGVNEAFF
once	TRBV30	TRBD1	TRBJ2-2	TGTGCCTGGAAGGGGGACAGGTCGAACACCGGGGAGCTGTTTTTT	CAWKGDRSNTGELFF
NA	TRBV28	TRBD1	TRBJ1-5	TGTGCCAGCAGACGAGGGGGCCCCAGCAATCAGCCCCAGCATTTT	CASRRGGPSNQPQHF
NA	TRBV6-6	TRBD2	TRBJ2-7	TGTGCCAGCAGTTACGACGGAGCGGGGTCGTACGAGCAGTACTTC	CASSYDGAGSYEQYF
NA	TRBV5-1	TRBD1	TRBJ1-3	TGCGCCAGCAGACGGACAGGCGACTCTGGAAACACCATATATTTT	CASRRTGDSGNTIYF
NA	TRBV5-1	TRBD2	TRBJ2-2	TGCGCCAGCAGGCCTAGCGGGAGGATGACCGGGGAGCTGTTTTTT	CASRPSGRMTGELFF
NA	TRBV6-1	NA	TRBJ2-1	TGTGCCAGCAGTGACAGGTCGGTGGAGCAGTTCTTC	CASSDRSVEQFF
once	TRBV7-9	NA	TRBJ1-1	TGTGCCAGCAGCTTTACAGGTGGGGACACTGAAGCTTTCTTT	CASSFTGGDTEAFF
NA	TRBV14	NA	TRBJ1-2	TGTGCCAGCAGCCAAGCAGGAAAAGCTAACTATGGCTACACCTTC	CASSQAGKANYGYTF
NA	TRBV10-3	TRBD1	TRBJ2-5	TGTGCCGCCGCCGAGGGGACAGTGGAGACCCAGTACTTC	CAAAEGTVETQYF
NA	TRBV5-4	NA	TRBJ2-5	TGTGCCAGCAGCTTGTCTAGTGTGAGGGAGACCCAGTACTTC	CASSLSSVRETQYF
NA	TRBV7-9	NA	TRBJ1-3	TGTGCCAGCAGACGAGACAGCTCTGGAAACACCATATATTTT	CASRRDSSGNTIYF
NA	TRBV19	TRBD2	TRBJ2-1	TGTGCCAGTAGTATGGTTTTTGGCGGGGGGGCAAATGAGCAGTTCTTC	CASSMVFGGGANEQFF
NA	TRBV7-9	NA	TRBJ1-2	TGTGCCAGCAGCCAAACGGACAGTAGTTATGGCTACACCTTC	CASSQTDSSYGYTF
NA	TRBV28	NA	TRBJ2-3	TGTGCCAGCAGTTTAGTAGGGGGAGGGCATACGCAGTATTTT	CASSLVGGGHTQYF
NA	TRBV29-1	TRBD2	TRBJ2-2	TGCAGCGGTAGCGGGAGAGCTAACGGGGAGCTGTTTTTT	CSGSGRANGELFF
NA	TRBV28	NA	TRBJ2-7	TGTGCCAGCAGTTTCGGGGAGCACTACGAGCAGTACTTC	CASSFGEHYEQYF
NA	TRBV4-1	NA	TRBJ1-1	TGCGCCAGCAGCCAAGGGGCGGACATGAACACTGAAGCTTTCTTT	CASSQGADMNTEAFF
NA	TRBV7-2	TRBD2	TRBJ2-7	TGTGCCAGCAGCTTTGGGGCTAGCGGTACCTACGAGCAGTACTTC	CASSFGASGTYEQYF
once	TRBV28	TRBD1	TRBJ2-1	TGTGCCAGCAGTGGCGGACAGGGTGAGGTTTTCAATGAGCAGTTCTTC	CASSGGQGEVFNEQFF
NA	TRBV19	NA	TRBJ1-4	TGTGCCAGTAGACATACTAATGAAAAACTGTTTTTT	CASRHTNEKLFF
NA	TRBV7-3	TRBD2	TRBJ2-1	TGTGCCAGCAGCTTAGAGCGGGGGGGCTCAGATGAGCAGTTCTTC	CASSLERGGSDEQFF
NA	TRBV25-1	NA	TRBJ2-5	TGTGCCAGCAGTGAAGCAGGTTTAGGAGGAGAGACCCAGTACTTC	CASSEAGLGGETQYF
NA	TRBV7-9	NA	TRBJ1-2	TGTGCCAGCAGCTTAGTGCAGGGCTATGGCTACACCTTC	CASSLVQGYGYTF
NA	TRBV2	NA	TRBJ2-5	TGTGCCAGCAGTGAAGTGGGGCAGAGCCAAGAGACCCAGTACTTC	CASSEVGQSQETQYF
NA	TRBV29-1	TRBD2	TRBJ2-7	TGCAGCGTTCGGACTAGCGTGAACTACGAGCAGTACTTC	CSVRTSVNYEQYF
NA	TRBV19	NA	TRBJ2-3	TGTGCCAGTAGTATCGGTCAGGTTAGCACAGATACGCAGTATTTT	CASSIGQVSTDTQYF
NA	TRBV6-5	NA	TRBJ1-5	TGTGCCAGCAGTTACTCGGGACTTACGAATCAGCCCCAGCATTTT	CASSYSGLTNQPQHF
NA	TRBV18	TRBD1	TRBJ2-7	TGTGCCAGCTCACCAATGGGGACAGGGCGAGACGAGCAGTACTTC	CASSPMGTGRDEQYF
NA	TRBV11-2	TRBD2	TRBJ2-7	TGTGCCAGCAGCTCTAGCGGGACTGGTTTCTACGAGCAGTACTTC	CASSSSGTGFYEQYF
NA	TRBV29-1	NA	TRBJ1-2	TGCAGCGTCGCAAAAGGTCTCGGGAGAGATAACTATGGCTACACCTTC	CSVAKGLGRDNYGYTF
once	TRBV7-9	NA	TRBJ2-1	TGTGCCAGCAGCTCAGCTAGCGCCCTCCGGCATGAGCAGTTCTTC	CASSSASALRHEQFF
NA	TRBV28	TRBD1	TRBJ1-3	TGTGCCAGCAACAGACAGGGAGGCAACACCATATATTTT	CASNRQGGNTIYF
NA	TRBV7-9	NA	TRBJ1-2	TGTGCCAGCAGCGCAGACAGCAACTATGGCTACACCTTC	CASSADSNYGYTF
NA	TRBV5-6	NA	TRBJ2-1	TGTGCCAGCAGCTTAGCAGGCTACCCCCTCAATGAGCAGTTCTTC	CASSLAGYPLNEQFF